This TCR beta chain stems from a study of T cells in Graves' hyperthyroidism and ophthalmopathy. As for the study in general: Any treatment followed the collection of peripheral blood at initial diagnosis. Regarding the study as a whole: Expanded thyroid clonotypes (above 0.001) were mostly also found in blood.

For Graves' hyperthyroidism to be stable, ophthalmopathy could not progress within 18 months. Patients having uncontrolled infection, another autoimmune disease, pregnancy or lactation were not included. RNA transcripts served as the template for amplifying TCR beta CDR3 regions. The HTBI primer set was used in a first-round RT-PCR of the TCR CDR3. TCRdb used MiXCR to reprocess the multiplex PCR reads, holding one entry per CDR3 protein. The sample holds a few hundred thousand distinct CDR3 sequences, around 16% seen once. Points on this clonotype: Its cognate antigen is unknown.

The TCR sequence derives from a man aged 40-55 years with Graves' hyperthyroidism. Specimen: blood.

The CDR3 sequence: CASSYATPYEQYF. The CDR3 region has the DNA TGTGCCAGCAGTTACGCGACCCCTTACGAGCAGTACTTC. The chain couples TRBV6-2 or TRBV6-3 to TRBJ2-7; D remains ambiguous. Trimming took off 2 bases at V and 4 bases at J, with 9 bases between the two ends. CDR3 length: 13 residues. CDR1 MNHEY and CDR2 SVGEGT come from the germline V gene.